This TCR beta chain was sequenced in a study of OX40 agonist ivuxolimab in advanced cancers. Study-level points and caveats: Compared with CD4+, CD8+ T cells on average had more expanded clones.

A note on this clone: Its specificity is not known.

In germline, CDR1 is LNHDA, CDR2 SQIVND (reference sequence). The V end was cut by 0 bases, the J end by 6 bases, with 21 bases between. This CDR3 is 18 amino acids long. Here immunoSEQ multiplex PCR was the method, and the copy in TCRdb shows in-frame clones only, minus some. The table has over 55,000 clones, 90% seen once; the top ten hold about 2%. The sequences come from CD4+ or CD8+ T cells sorted from blood, collected in a trial of the OX40 agonist ivuxolimab. This TCR was recovered from an adult with an advanced solid tumor such as melanoma, head and neck, liver or kidney cancer. The chain employs TRBV19 and TRBJ1-5, with D possibly being TRBD1 (5 bases). The CDR3 sequence is CASSIDGQGRPGGQPQHF. The CDR3 DNA reads as TGTGCCAGTAGTATAGATGGCCAGGGACGGCCGGGGGGTCAGCCCCAGCATTTT.